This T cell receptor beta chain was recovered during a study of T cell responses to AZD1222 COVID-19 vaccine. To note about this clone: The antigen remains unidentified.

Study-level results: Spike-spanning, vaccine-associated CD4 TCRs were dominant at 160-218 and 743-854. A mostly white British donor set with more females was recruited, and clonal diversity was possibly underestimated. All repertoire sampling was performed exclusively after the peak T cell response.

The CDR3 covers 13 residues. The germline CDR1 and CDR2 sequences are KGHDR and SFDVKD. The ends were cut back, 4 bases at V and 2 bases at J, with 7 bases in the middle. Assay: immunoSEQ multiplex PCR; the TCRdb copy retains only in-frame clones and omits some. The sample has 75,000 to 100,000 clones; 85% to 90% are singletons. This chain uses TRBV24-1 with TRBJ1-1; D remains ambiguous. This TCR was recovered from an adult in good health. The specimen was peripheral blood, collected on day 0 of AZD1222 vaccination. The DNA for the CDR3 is TGTGCCACCAGTGAACACGGAAACACTGAAGCTTTCTTT. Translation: CATSEHGNTEAFF.